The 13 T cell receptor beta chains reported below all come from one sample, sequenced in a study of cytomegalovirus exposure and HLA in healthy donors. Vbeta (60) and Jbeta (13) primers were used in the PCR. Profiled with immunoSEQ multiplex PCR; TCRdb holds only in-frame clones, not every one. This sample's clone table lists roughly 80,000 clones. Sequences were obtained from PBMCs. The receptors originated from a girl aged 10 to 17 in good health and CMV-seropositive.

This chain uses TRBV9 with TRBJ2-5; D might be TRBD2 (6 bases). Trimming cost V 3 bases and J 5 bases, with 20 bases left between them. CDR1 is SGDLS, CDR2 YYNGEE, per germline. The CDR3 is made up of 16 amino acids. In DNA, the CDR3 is TGTGCCAGCAGCGGTCACCAGGCGGGGAAGAAGGAGACCCAGTACTTC. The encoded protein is CASSGHQAGKKETQYF.

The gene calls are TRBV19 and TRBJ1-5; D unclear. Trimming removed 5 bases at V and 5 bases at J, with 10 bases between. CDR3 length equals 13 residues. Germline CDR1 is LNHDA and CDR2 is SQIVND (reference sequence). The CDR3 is CASSRSPHQPQHF. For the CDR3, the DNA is TGTGCCAGTAGTCGGAGCCCTCATCAGCCCCAGCATTTT.

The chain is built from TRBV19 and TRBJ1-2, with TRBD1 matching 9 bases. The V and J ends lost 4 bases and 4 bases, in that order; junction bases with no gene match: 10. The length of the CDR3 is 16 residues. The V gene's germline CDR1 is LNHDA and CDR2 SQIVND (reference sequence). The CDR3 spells CASSTDRGIVAYGYTF. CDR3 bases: TGTGCCAGTAGTACCGACAGGGGGATAGTGGCCTATGGCTACACCTTC.

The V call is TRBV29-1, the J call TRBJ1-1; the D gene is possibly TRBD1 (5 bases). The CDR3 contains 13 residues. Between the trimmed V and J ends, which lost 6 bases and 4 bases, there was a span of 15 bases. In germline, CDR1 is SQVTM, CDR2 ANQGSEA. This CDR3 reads CSVPGVLGTEAFF. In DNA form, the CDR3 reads TGCAGCGTCCCGGGGGTGTTGGGCACTGAAGCTTTCTTT.

CDR3 sequence reads: CASSYQGLPPLHF. The CDR3, as DNA: TGTGCCAGCAGCTACCAGGGGTTGCCACCCCTCCACTTT. The chain employs TRBV27 and TRBJ1-6, with a weak D call TRBD1 (6 bases). Between the trimmed V and J ends, which lost 6 bases and 11 bases, there was a span of 14 bases. The CDR3 has 13 residues. The V gene's germline CDR1 is MNHEY and CDR2 SMNVEV (reference sequence).

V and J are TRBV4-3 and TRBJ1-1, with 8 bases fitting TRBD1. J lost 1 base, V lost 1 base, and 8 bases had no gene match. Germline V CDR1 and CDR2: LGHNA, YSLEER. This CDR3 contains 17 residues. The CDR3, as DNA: TGCGCCAGCAGCCAAGCATCGGCAGGGGGCAAGAACACTGAAGCTTTCTTT. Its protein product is CASSQASAGGKNTEAFF.

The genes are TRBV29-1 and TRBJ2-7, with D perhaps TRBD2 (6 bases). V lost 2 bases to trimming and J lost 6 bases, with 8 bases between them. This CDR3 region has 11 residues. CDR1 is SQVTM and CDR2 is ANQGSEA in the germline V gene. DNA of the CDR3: TGCAGCGTTGAAAGGGGAGGCGAGCAGTACTTC. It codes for CSVERGGEQYF.

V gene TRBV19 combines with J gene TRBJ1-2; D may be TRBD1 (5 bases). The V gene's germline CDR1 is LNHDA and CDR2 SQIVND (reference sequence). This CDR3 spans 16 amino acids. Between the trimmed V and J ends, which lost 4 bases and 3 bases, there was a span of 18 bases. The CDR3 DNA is TGTGCCAGTAGTAAAGGGTCAAGGGGTGAAGACTATGGCTACACCTTC. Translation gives CASSKGSRGEDYGYTF.

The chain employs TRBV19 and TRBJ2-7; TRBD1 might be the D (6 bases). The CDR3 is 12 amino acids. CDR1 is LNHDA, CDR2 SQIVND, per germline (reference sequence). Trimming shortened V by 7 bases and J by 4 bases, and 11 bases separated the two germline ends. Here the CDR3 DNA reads TGTGCCAGTAAAGAACAGGGTTACGAGCAGTACTTC. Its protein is CASKEQGYEQYF. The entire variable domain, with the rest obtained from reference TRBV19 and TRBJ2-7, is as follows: DGGITQSPKYLFRKEGQNVTLSCEQNLNHDAMYWYRQDPGQGLRLIYYSQIVNDFQKGDIAEGYSVSREKKESFPLTVTSAQKNPTAFYLCASKEQGYEQYFGPGTRLTVT.

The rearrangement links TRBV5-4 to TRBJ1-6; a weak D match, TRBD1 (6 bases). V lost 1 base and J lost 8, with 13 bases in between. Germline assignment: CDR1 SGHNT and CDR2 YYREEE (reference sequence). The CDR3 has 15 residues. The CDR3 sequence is CASSLTGFGDSPLHF. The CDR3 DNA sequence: TGTGCCAGCAGCTTGACAGGGTTCGGGGATTCACCCCTCCACTTT.

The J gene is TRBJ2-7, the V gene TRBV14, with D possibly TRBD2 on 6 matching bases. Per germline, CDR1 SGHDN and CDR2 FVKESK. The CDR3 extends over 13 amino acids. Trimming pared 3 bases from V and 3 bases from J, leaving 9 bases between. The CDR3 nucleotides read TGTGCCAGCAGCCAGGGACTGATCTACGAGCAGTACGTC. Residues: CASSQGLIYEQYV.

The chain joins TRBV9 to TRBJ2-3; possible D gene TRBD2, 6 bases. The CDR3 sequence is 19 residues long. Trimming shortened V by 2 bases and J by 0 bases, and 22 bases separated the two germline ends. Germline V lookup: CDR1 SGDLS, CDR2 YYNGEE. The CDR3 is CASSVDSGEAEFSTDTQYF. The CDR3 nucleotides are TGTGCCAGCAGCGTCGATAGCGGAGAGGCCGAATTTAGCACAGATACGCAGTATTTT.

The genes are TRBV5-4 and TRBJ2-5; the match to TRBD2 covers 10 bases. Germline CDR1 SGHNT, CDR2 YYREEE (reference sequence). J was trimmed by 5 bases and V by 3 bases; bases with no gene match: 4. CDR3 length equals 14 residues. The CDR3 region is CASSSGLAMETQYF. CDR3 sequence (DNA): TGTGCCAGCAGCTCGGGACTAGCGATGGAGACCCAGTACTTC.